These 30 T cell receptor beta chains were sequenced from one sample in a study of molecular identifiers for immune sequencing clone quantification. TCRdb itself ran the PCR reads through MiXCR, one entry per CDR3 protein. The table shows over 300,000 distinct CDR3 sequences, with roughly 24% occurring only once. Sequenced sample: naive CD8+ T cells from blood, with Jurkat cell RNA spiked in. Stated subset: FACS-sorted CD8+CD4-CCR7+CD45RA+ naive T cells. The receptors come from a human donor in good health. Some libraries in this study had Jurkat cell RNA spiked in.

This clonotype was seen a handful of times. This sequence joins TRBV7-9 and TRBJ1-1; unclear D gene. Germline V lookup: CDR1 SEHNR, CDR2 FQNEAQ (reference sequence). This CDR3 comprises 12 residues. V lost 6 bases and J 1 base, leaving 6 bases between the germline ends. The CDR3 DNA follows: TGTGCCAGCAGACCGGCGAACACTGAAGCTTTCTTT. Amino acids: CASRPANTEAFF.

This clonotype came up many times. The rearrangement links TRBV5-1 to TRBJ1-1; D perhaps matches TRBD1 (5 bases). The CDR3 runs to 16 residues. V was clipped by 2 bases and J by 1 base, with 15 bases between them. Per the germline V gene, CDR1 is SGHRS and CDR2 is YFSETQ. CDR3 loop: CASSFSPGGGNTEAFF. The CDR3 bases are TGCGCCAGCAGCTTCTCCCCCGGGGGGGGGAACACTGAAGCTTTCTTT. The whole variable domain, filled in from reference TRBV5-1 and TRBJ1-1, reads KAGVTQTPRYLIKTRGQQVTLSCSPISGHRSVSWYQQTPGQGLQFLFEYFSETQRNKGNFPGRFSGRQFSNSRSEMNVSTLELGDSALYLCASSFSPGGGNTEAFFGQGTRLTVV.

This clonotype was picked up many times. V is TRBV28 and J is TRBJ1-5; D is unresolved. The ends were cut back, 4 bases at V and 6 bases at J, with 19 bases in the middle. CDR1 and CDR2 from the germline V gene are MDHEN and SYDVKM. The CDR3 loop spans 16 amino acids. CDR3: CASSSRSHPMSQPQHF. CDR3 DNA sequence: TGTGCCAGCAGTTCCAGAAGTCACCCGATGTCTCAGCCCCAGCATTTT.

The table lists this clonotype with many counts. As DNA, the CDR3 is TGTGCCAGCAGCCCCCCTGTGGGTTTGGGCACAGATACGCAGTATTTT. Its translation is CASSPPVGLGTDTQYF. J is TRBJ2-3 and V is TRBV14; D ambiguous. The length of the CDR3 is 16 residues. Germline V gives CDR1 SGHDN, CDR2 FVKESK. Trimming pared 4 bases from V and 1 base from J, leaving 15 bases between.

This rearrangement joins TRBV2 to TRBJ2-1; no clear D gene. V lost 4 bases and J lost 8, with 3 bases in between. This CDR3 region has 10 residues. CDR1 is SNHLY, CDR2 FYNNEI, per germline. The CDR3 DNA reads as TGTGCCAGCAGTGTATATGAGCAGTTCTTC. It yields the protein CASSVYEQFF.

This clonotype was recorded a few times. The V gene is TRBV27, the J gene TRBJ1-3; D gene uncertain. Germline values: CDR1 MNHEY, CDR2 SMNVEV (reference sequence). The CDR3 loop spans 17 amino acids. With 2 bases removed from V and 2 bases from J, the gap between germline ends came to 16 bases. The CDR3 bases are TGTGCCAGCAGTTTACTCGCCCCCGAGGGCCCTGGAAACACCATATATTTT. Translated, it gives CASSLLAPEGPGNTIYF.

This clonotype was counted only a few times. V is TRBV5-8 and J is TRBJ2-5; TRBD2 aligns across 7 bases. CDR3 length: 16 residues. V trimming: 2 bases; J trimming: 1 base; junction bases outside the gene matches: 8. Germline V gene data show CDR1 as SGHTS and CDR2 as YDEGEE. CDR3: CASSFLSSGLQETQYF. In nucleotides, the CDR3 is TGTGCCAGCAGCTTCTTGTCTAGCGGCCTCCAAGAGACCCAGTACTTC.

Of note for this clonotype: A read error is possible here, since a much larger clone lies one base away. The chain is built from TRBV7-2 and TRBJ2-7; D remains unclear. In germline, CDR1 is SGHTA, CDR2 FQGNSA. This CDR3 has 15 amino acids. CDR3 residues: CASSLGVFPVSEPYF. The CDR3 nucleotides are TGTGCCAGCAGCTTAGGTGTTTTCCCGGTCTCCGAGCCGTACTTC.

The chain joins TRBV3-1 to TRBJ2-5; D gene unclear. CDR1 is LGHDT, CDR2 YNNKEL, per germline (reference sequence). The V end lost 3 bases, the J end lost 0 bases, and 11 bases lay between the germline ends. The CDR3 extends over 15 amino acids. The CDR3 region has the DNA TGTGCCAGCAGCCACAGATCTGAGTACCAAGAGACCCAGTACTTC. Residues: CASSHRSEYQETQYF.

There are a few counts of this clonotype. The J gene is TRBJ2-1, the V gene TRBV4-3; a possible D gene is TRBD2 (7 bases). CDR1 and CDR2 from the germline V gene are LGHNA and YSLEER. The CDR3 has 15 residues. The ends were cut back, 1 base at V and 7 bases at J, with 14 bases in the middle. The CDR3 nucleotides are TGCGCCAGCAGCCAAGGGCGGGGGCCGGGAAATGAGCAGTTCTTC. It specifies CASSQGRGPGNEQFF.

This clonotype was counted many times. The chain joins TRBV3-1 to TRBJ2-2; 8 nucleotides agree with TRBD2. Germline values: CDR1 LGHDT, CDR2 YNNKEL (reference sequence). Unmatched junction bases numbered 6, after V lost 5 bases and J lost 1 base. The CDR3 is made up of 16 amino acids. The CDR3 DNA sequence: TGTGCCAGCAGCTTGGGGCTAGCGGGGAACACCGGGGAGCTGTTTTTT. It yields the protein CASSLGLAGNTGELFF.

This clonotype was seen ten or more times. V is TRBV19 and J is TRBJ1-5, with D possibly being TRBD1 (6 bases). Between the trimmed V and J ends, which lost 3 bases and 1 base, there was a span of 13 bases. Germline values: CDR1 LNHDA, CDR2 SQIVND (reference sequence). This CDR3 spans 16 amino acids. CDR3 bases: TGTGCCAGTAGTATGGCAGGGGTGGGGAGCAATCAGCCCCAGCATTTT. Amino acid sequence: CASSMAGVGSNQPQHF.

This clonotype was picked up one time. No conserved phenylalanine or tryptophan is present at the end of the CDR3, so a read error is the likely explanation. The CDR3 sequence: CASARSATNEKLFI. The DNA of the CDR3 is TGTGCCAGCGCCAGGAGTGCAACTAATGAAAAACTGTTTATT. The chain combines TRBV4-2 with TRBJ1-4; D unresolved. The CDR3 has 14 residues. CDR1 and CDR2 from the germline V gene are LGHNA and YNFKEQ. V lost 8 bases, J lost 0 bases, and 10 bases lay in between.

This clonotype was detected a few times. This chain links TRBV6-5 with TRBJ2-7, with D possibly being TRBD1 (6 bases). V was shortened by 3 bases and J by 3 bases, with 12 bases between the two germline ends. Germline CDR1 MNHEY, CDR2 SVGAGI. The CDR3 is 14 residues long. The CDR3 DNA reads TGTGCCAGCAGTTATCGTCAGGGGTTCTACGAGCAGTACTTC. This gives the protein CASSYRQGFYEQYF.

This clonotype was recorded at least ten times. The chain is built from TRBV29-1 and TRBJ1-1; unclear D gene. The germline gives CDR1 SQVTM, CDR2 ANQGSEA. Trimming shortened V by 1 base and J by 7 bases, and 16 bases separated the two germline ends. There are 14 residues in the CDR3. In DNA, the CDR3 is TGCAGCGTTGAAGTGGCGGTTCCTCCTTATGAAGCTTTCTTT. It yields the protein CSVEVAVPPYEAFF.

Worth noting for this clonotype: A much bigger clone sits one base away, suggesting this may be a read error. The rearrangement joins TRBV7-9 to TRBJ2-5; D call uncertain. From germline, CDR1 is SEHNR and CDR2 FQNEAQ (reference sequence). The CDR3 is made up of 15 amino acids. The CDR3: CASSSTTYREEPQYF. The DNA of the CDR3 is TGTGCCAGCAGCTCAACCACATACAGAGAAGAGCCCCAGTACTTC.

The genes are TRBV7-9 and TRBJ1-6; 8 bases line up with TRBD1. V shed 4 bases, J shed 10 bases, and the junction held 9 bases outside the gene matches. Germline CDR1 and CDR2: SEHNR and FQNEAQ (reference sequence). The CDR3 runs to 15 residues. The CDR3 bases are TGTGCCAGCAGCTCCGGGACAGGACTAGTCTCACCCCTCCACTTT. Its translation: CASSSGTGLVSPLHF.

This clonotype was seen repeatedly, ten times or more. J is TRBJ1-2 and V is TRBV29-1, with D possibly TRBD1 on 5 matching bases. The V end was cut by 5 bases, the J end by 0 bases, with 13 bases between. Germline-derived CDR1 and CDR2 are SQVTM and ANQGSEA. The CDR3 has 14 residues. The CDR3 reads CSVPGEPTNYGYTF. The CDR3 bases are TGCAGCGTTCCGGGGGAACCTACTAACTATGGCTACACCTTC.

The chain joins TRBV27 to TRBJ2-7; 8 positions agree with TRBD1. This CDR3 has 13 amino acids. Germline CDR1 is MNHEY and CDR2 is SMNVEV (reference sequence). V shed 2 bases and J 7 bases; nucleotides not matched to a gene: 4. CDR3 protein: CASSLVRGQEQYF. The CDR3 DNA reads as TGTGCCAGCAGTTTAGTCAGGGGGCAAGAGCAGTACTTC.

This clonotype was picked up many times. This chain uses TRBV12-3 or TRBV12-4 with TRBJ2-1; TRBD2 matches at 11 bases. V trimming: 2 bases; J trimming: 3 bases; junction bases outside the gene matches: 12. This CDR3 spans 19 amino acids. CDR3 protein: CASSLLVSGGAADYNEQFF. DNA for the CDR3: TGTGCCAGCAGTTTACTGGTTAGCGGGGGGGCCGCCGACTACAATGAGCAGTTCTTC.

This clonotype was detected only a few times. In DNA form, the CDR3 reads TGTGCCAGCAGCCCAGTCCCCTGGTTCGAGCAGTTCTTC. As protein: CASSPVPWFEQFF. J is TRBJ2-1 and V is TRBV14; D not certain. Per the germline V gene, CDR1 is SGHDN and CDR2 is FVKESK. V was pared by 4 bases and J by 10 bases, with 14 bases between. The CDR3 totals 13 residues.

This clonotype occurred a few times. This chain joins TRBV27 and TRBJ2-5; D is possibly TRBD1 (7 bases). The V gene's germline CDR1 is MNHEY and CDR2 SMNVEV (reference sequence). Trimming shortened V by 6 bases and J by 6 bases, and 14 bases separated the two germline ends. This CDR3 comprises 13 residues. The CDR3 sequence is CASRAGGWKTQYF. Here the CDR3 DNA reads TGTGCCAGCAGAGCAGGGGGGTGGAAGACCCAGTACTTC.

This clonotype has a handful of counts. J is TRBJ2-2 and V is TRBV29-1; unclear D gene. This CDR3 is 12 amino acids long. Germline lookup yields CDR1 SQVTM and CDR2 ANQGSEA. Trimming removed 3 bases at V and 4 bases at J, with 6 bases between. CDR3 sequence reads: CSVECPTGELFF. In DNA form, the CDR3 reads TGCAGCGTTGAGTGTCCCACCGGGGAGCTGTTTTTT.

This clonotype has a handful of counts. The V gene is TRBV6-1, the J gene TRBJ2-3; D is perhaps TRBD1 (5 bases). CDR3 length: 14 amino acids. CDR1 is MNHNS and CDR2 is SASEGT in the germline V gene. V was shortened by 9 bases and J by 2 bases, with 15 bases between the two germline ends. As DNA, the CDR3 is TGTGCCAGTGTGGACACCCTGATCACAGATACGCAGTATTTT. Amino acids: CASVDTLITDTQYF.

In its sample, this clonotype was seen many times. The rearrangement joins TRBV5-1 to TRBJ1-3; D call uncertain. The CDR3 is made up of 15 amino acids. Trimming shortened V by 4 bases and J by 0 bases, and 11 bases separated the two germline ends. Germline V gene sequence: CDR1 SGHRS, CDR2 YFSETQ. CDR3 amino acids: CASSPEPNSGNTIYF. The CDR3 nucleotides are TGCGCCAGCAGCCCGGAACCTAACTCTGGAAACACCATATATTTT.

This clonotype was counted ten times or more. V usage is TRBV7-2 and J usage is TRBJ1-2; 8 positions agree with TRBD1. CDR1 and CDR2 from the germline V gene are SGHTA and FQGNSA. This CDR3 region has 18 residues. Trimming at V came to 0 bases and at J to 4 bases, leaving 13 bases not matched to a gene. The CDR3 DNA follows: TGTGCCAGCAGCTTAGCGCAGGCAGGGGGCGCGGCCCTCTATGGCTACACCTTC. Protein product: CASSLAQAGGAALYGYTF.

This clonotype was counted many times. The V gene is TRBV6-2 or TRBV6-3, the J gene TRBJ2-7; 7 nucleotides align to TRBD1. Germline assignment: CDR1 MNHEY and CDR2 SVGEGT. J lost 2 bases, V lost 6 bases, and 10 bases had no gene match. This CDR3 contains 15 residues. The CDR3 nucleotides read TGTGCCAGCAGCCACAGGGGCATGACTCCCTACGAGCAGTACTTC. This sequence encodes CASSHRGMTPYEQYF.

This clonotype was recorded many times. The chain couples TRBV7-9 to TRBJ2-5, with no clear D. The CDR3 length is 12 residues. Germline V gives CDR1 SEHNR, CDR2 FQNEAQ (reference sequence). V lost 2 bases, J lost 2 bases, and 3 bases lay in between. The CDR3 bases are TGTGCCAGCAGCTTATTTCAAGAGACCCAGTACTTC. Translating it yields CASSLFQETQYF.

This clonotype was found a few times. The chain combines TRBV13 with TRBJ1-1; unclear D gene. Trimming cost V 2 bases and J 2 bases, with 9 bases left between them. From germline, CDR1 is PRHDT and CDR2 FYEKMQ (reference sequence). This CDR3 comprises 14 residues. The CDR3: CASSLYLSNTEAFF. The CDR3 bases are TGTGCCAGCAGCTTATACCTCAGCAACACTGAAGCTTTCTTT.

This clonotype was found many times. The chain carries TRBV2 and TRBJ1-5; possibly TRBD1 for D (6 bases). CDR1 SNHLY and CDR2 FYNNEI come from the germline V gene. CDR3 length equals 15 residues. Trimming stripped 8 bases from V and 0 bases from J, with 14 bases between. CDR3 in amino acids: CASGSGQTSNQPQHF. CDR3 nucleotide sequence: TGTGCCAGCGGAAGTGGACAGACTAGCAATCAGCCCCAGCATTTT.